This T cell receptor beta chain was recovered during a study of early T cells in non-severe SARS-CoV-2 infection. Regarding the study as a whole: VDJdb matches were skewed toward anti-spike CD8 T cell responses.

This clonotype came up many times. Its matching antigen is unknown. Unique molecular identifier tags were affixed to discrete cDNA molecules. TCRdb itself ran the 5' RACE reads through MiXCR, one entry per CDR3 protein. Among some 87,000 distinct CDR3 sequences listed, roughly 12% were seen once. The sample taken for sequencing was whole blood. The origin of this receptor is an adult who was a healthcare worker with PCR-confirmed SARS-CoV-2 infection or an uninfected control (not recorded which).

For the CDR3, the DNA is TGTGCCAGCAGTTGGACAGGAAACTATGGCTACACCTTC. It translates to CASSWTGNYGYTF. The chain carries TRBV27 and TRBJ1-2; 7 nucleotides match TRBD1. In germline, CDR1 is MNHEY, CDR2 SMNVEV (reference sequence). The CDR3 sequence is 13 residues long. V lost 4 bases to trimming and J lost 2 bases; unmatched junction nucleotides: 1.